These T cell receptor beta chains were read from a single sample in a study of blood T cell repertoires in COVID-19. The method was immunoSEQ multiplex PCR; TCRdb's version includes in-frame clones alone and lacks a portion of them. The sample holds hundreds of thousands of clones, approximately 90% seen once. Specimen: peripheral blood. The origin of the receptors is a woman aged 25 to 45 with active or convalescent COVID-19. The CDR3 runs from the conserved cysteine through the conserved F or W. The D gene is left open where the match is weak. Expanded clones are given a class, and other clones once, few, many or no size at all.

>TRBJ1-4|TRBV5-1|few|.
TGCGCCAGCAGCTCAAATAATGAAAAACTGTTTTTT
CASSSNNEKLFF
>TRBJ1-2|TRBV7-2|few|TRBD1
TGTGCCAGCAGCTTAGGAGCACAGGGGGCGTTCGGGGGCTACACCTTC
CASSLGAQGAFGGYTF
>TRBJ2-5|TRBV3-1/TRBV3-2|.|TRBD2
TGTGCCAGCAGCGCGACTAGCGGGAAGGGTGAGACCCAGTACTTC
CASSATSGKGETQYF
>TRBJ2-6|TRBV3-1/TRBV3-2|.|TRBD1
TGTGCCAGCAGCCTGGACAGGGGGACCTCTGGGGCCAACGTCCTGACTTTC
CASSLDRGTSGANVLTF
>TRBJ1-5|TRBV27|.|TRBD1
TGTGCCAGCAGTTCGGGGACAGGGGCTTATAGCAATCAGCCCCAGCATTTT
CASSSGTGAYSNQPQHF
>TRBJ2-3|TRBV5-1|few|TRBD1
TGCGCCAGCCAGACAGGGGCGGTCACAGATACGCAGTATTTT
CASQTGAVTDTQYF
>TRBJ2-1|TRBV9|.|TRBD2
TGTGCCAGCAGCCCCCGCCGACTAGCGGGATACAATGAGCAGTTCTTC
CASSPRRLAGYNEQFF
>TRBJ2-5|TRBV6-2/TRBV6-3|once|TRBD1
TGTGCCAGCAGTCCGCAGGGGGTGTCGGAGACCCAGTACTTC
CASSPQGVSETQYF
>TRBJ1-4|TRBV30|few|TRBD1
TGTGCCTTGCTACGACAGACAGGGTCTAATGAAAAACTGTTTTTT
CALLRQTGSNEKLFF
>TRBJ2-1|TRBV15|.|.
TGTGCCACCAGCAGAACAACAGGTAGTGGGTATGAGCAGTTCTTC
CATSRTTGSGYEQFF
>TRBJ2-7|TRBV7-8|.|TRBD2
TGTGCCAGCAGCACCACGACGTCCCTAGCGGGAGGGCCTCGTCATCCAGAGCAGTACTTC
CASSTTTSLAGGPRHPEQYF
>TRBJ1-2|TRBV21-1|.|.
TGTGCCAGCAGCAAAAACCTCACGGGGAAGAATCTCTATGGCTACACCTTC
CASSKNLTGKNLYGYTF
>TRBJ1-1|TRBV21-1|once|.
TGTGCCAGCAGCTGGGGACAGCCCTCCGGGGCCTTTATGAACACTGAAGCTTTCTTT
CASSWGQPSGAFMNTEAFF
>TRBJ2-1|TRBV18|.|TRBD2
TGTGCCAGCTCACCAGGAGCGGGAGTATACAATGAGCAGTTCTTC
CASSPGAGVYNEQFF
>TRBJ2-3|TRBV5-1|.|TRBD2
TGCGCCAGCAGCCAGGGGACTAGCGGGGGGGTCACAGATACGCAGTATTTT
CASSQGTSGGVTDTQYF
>TRBJ2-2|TRBV5-1|.|.
TGCGCCAGCAGCTTGGCGGGCGGGGAGCTGTTTTTT
CASSLAGGELFF
>TRBJ2-1|TRBV4-1|.|TRBD2
TGCGCCAGCAGCCTATGGACTAGGGCTGGCGATGAGCAGTTCTTC
CASSLWTRAGDEQFF